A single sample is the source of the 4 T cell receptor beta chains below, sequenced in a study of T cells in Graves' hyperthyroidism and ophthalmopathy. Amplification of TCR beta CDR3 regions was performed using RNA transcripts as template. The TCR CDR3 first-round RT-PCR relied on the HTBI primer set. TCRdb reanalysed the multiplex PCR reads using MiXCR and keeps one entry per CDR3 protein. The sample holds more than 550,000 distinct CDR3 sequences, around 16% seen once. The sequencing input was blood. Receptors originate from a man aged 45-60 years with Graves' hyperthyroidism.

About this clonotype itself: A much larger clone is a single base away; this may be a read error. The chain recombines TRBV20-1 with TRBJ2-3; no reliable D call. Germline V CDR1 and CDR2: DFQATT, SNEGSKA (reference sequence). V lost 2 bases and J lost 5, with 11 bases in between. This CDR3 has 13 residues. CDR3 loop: CSARSLSKDTQYF. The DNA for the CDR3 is TGCAGTGCTAGATCCTTGTCAAAAGATACGCAGTATTTT.

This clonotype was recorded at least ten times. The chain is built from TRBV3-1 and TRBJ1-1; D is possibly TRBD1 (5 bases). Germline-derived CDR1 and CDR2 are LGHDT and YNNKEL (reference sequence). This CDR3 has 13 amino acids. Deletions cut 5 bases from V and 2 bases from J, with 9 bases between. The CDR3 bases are TGTGCCAGCAGCTCACGGGACAACACTGAAGCTTTCTTT. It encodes CASSSRDNTEAFF.

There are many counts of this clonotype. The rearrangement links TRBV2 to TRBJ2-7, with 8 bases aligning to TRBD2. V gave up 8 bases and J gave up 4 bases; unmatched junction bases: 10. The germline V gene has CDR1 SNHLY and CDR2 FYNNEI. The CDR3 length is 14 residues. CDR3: CASQHRLATYEQYF. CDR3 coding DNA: TGTGCCAGCCAGCACCGACTAGCGACTTACGAGCAGTACTTC.

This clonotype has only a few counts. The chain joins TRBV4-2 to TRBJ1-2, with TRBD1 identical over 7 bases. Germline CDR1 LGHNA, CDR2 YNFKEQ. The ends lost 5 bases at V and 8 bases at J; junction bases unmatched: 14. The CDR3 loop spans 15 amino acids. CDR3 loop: CASSEQQGQEWGYTF. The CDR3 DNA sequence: TGTGCCAGCAGCGAGCAACAGGGGCAAGAATGGGGCTACACCTTC.